This T cell receptor (beta chain) was captured in a study of immune evolution from preneoplasia to lung adenocarcinoma. The V end lost 5 bases, the J end lost 1 base, and 22 bases lay between the germline ends. The CDR3 spans 18 residues. Germline V gene sequence: CDR1 SGHNT, CDR2 YENEEA. General study findings and limits: Normal lung had highest clonality; later lesions appeared denser, more diverse. Top clone frequencies peaked in normal lung, apparently declining through invasive adenocarcinoma.

With regard to this clone: The antigen is undetermined.

Method: immunoSEQ multiplex PCR; TCRdb's copy keeps in-frame clones and lacks some. The profile shows roughly 35,000 clones, about 74% of them singletons. The sequencing input was FFPE invasive lung adenocarcinoma tissue. This sequence joins TRBV11-3 and TRBJ2-3, with D perhaps given as TRBD1 or TRBD2 (6 bases each). This TCR was sampled from a person aged 55 to 75 with lung adenocarcinoma. The CDR3 reads CASSPGLGGGTGTDTQYF. The DNA of the CDR3 is TGTGCCAGCAGCCCCGGGCTCGGGGGCGGGACGGGCACAGATACGCAGTATTTT.